This passage covers 31 T cell receptor beta chains from one sample sequenced in a study of blood T cell repertoires in COVID-19. Here immunoSEQ multiplex PCR was the method, and the copy in TCRdb shows in-frame clones only, minus some. The profile shows 60,000 to 70,000 clones, about 85% of them singletons. Sequenced sample: peripheral blood. The source of these receptors is an elderly man with acute or convalescent COVID-19.

The V and J genes are TRBV6-5 and TRBJ2-7, with 8 bases matching TRBD2. V trimming: 8 bases; J trimming: 1 base; junction bases outside the gene matches: 7. From germline, CDR1 is MNHEY and CDR2 SVGAGI. The CDR3 loop spans 14 amino acids. CDR3 sequence (DNA): TGTGCCAGCCAATCGGGCGGGAGGTCCTACGAGCAGTACTTC. The encoded protein is CASQSGGRSYEQYF.

V usage is TRBV6-2 or TRBV6-3 and J usage is TRBJ1-5; D possibly corresponds to TRBD1 (6 bases). Trimming removed 5 bases from V and 7 bases from J, with 9 bases in between. Germline V gene lookup returns CDR1 MNHEY and CDR2 SVGEGT. This CDR3 region has 12 residues. CDR3 amino acids: CASSRDRQPQHF. CDR3 bases: TGTGCCAGCAGTCGAGACAGGCAGCCCCAGCATTTT.

The gene calls are TRBV30 and TRBJ2-7; 9 nucleotides agree with TRBD2. V gave up 2 bases and J gave up 4 bases; unmatched junction bases: 9. Germline V CDR1 and CDR2: GTSNPN, SVGIG (reference sequence). The CDR3 is made up of 15 amino acids. The CDR3 DNA sequence: TGTGCCTGGAGTCACCGGGGTAGCGGGAGTTACGAGCAGTACTTC. It specifies CAWSHRGSGSYEQYF.

The V call is TRBV4-1, the J call TRBJ2-3; TRBD2 aligns across 8 bases. Germline V lookup: CDR1 MGHRA, CDR2 YSYEKL. The ends lost 2 bases at V and 8 bases at J; junction bases unmatched: 9. This CDR3 comprises 15 residues. This CDR3 reads CASSQHSGAGGTQYF. As DNA, the CDR3 is TGCGCCAGCAGCCAACACTCTGGGGCGGGAGGTACGCAGTATTTT.

This sequence joins TRBV2 and TRBJ1-2; a possible D gene is TRBD1 (5 bases). V was pared by 9 bases and J by 1 base, with 15 bases between. CDR3 size: 14 residues. Germline loops: CDR1 SNHLY, CDR2 FYNNEI. CDR3 nucleotides: TGTGCCAGGAAACAGGCGCAAATTAACTATGGCTACACCTTC. It yields the protein CARKQAQINYGYTF.

The chain carries TRBV2 and TRBJ2-7; 10 bases agree with TRBD1. Germline assignment: CDR1 SNHLY and CDR2 FYNNEI. The CDR3 has 14 residues. V lost 9 bases to trimming and J lost 4 bases; unmatched junction nucleotides: 9. CDR3 in amino acids: CASGDPGQGYEQYF. CDR3 DNA sequence: TGTGCCAGTGGGGACCCGGGACAGGGGTACGAGCAGTACTTC.

This sequence joins TRBV9 and TRBJ2-6, with 10 bases matching TRBD1. Trimming cost V 1 base and J 3 bases; bases outside gene matches: 7. Germline CDR1 reads SGDLS; CDR2 reads YYNGEE. CDR3 length: 18 residues. The CDR3 protein is CASSVPRTGGYGANVLTF. The CDR3 DNA follows: TGTGCCAGCAGCGTACCTAGGACAGGGGGTTATGGGGCCAACGTCCTGACTTTC.

The J gene is TRBJ2-4, the V gene TRBV19, with TRBD2 identical over 14 bases. This CDR3 is 18 amino acids long. Unmatched junction bases numbered 7, after V lost 4 bases and J lost 2 bases. CDR1 LNHDA and CDR2 SQIVND come from the germline V gene (reference sequence). This CDR3 reads CASSSSGTSGSTKNIQYF. The CDR3 region has the DNA TGTGCCAGTAGTAGTTCCGGGACTAGCGGGAGCACCAAAAACATTCAGTACTTC. The whole variable domain, filled in from reference TRBV19 and TRBJ2-4, reads DGGITQSPKYLFRKEGQNVTLSCEQNLNHDAMYWYRQDPGQGLRLIYYSQIVNDFQKGDIAEGYSVSREKKESFPLTVTSAQKNPTAFYLCASSSSGTSGSTKNIQYFGAGTRLSVL.

The chain has TRBV5-4 and TRBJ2-1; 10 bases match TRBD2. Germline V gene data show CDR1 as SGHNT and CDR2 as YYREEE (reference sequence). The CDR3 loop spans 17 amino acids. Trimming at V came to 0 bases and at J to 9 bases, leaving 12 bases not matched to a gene. The CDR3 nucleotides are TGTGCCAGCAGCTTGGAGCCGGAAAGACTAGCGGGCACTGAGCAGTTCTTC. It codes for CASSLEPERLAGTEQFF. Variable domain in full (rest from reference TRBV5-4 and TRBJ2-1): ETGVTQSPTHLIKTRGQQVTLRCSSQSGHNTVSWYQQALGQGPQFIFQYYREEENGRGNFPPRFSGLQFPNYSSELNVNALELDDSALYLCASSLEPERLAGTEQFFGPGTRLTVL.

This chain joins TRBV7-2 and TRBJ2-7; no reliable D call. This CDR3 spans 15 amino acids. The ends were cut back, 5 bases at V and 2 bases at J, with 16 bases in the middle. From germline, CDR1 is SGHTA and CDR2 FQGNSA. CDR3 in DNA: TGTGCCAGCAGCCCCCTGCGGAGCTGGACCTACGAGCAGTACTTC. It is translated as CASSPLRSWTYEQYF.

The rearrangement links TRBV2 to TRBJ2-6; TRBD1 aligns across 7 bases. The germline V gene has CDR1 SNHLY and CDR2 FYNNEI. V shed 2 bases and J 4 bases; nucleotides not matched to a gene: 5. This CDR3 region has 16 residues. For the CDR3, the DNA is TGTGCCAGCAGTGAAAAGGGGGCGAGAGGGGCCAACGTCCTGACTTTC. Translated, it gives CASSEKGARGANVLTF.

The chain employs TRBV24-1 and TRBJ2-1; 11 nucleotides agree with TRBD2. V gave up 5 bases and J gave up 0 bases; unmatched junction bases: 8. This CDR3 region has 18 residues. Germline V CDR1 and CDR2: KGHDR, SFDVKD. The CDR3 loop is CATSALAGDRSSYNEQFF. The CDR3 coding sequence is TGTGCCACCAGTGCACTAGCGGGAGATCGCTCCTCCTACAATGAGCAGTTCTTC.

V usage is TRBV5-1 and J usage is TRBJ1-3; D unresolved. V was shortened by 0 bases and J by 9 bases, with 13 bases between the two germline ends. Germline V gene lookup returns CDR1 SGHRS and CDR2 YFSETQ. This CDR3 is built from 14 residues. The DNA for the CDR3 is TGCGCCAGCAGCTTGGTAGGAGGCGTCGGCACCATATATTTT. Its protein product is CASSLVGGVGTIYF. Combining the CDR3 with reference TRBV5-1 and TRBJ1-3 gives the whole variable domain KAGVTQTPRYLIKTRGQQVTLSCSPISGHRSVSWYQQTPGQGLQFLFEYFSETQRNKGNFPGRFSGRQFSNSRSEMNVSTLELGDSALYLCASSLVGGVGTIYFGEGSWLTVV.

The chain couples TRBV3-1 (or the pseudogene TRBV3-2) to TRBJ1-2; D uncertain. Germline V CDR1 and CDR2: LGHDT, YNNKEL (reference sequence). The CDR3 spans 15 residues. Trimming took 0 bases from V and 4 from J, leaving 12 bases between them. In DNA, the CDR3 is TGTGCCAGCAGCCAAGATACACAGATCCTCTATGGCTACACCTTC. Its protein product is CASSQDTQILYGYTF.

V and J are TRBV9 and TRBJ1-2; D unresolved. V lost 3 bases, J lost 5 bases, and 17 bases lay in between. This CDR3 comprises 15 residues. Germline values: CDR1 SGDLS, CDR2 YYNGEE. The CDR3 region is CASSASVGGGYGYTF. The CDR3 nucleotides read TGTGCCAGCAGCGCATCAGTCGGTGGAGGTTATGGCTACACCTTC.

This chain uses TRBV9 with TRBJ2-2, with 13 bases matching TRBD2. There are 17 residues in the CDR3. CDR1 SGDLS and CDR2 YYNGEE come from the germline V gene. With V trimmed by 4 bases and J by 6 bases, 9 bases remained unmatched. The CDR3 DNA reads TGTGCCAGCAGCCCACCACTAGCGGGAGGGCTGGCCGGGGAGCTGTTTTTT. It encodes CASSPPLAGGLAGELFF.

The chain couples TRBV29-1 to TRBJ2-6, with 9 bases that match TRBD1. Germline V gene sequence: CDR1 SQVTM, CDR2 ANQGSEA. V lost 7 bases and J lost 4; bases outside the gene matches: 8. There are 15 residues in the CDR3. The CDR3 sequence is CSATGQGTGANVLTF. DNA for the CDR3: TGCAGCGCAACGGGACAGGGAACCGGGGCCAACGTCCTGACTTTC. Looking up the rest from reference TRBV29-1 and TRBJ2-6 gives the full variable domain: SAVISQKPSRDICQRGTSLTIQCQVDSQVTMMFWYRQQPGQSLTLIATANQGSEATYESGFVIDKFPISRPNLTFSTLTVSNMSPEDSSIYLCSATGQGTGANVLTFGAGSRLTVL.

CDR3 amino acids: CASSLAGGREKLFF. Here the CDR3 DNA reads TGTGCCAGCAGCTTAGCTGGCGGGCGGGAAAAACTGTTTTTT. The chain employs TRBV7-2 and TRBJ1-4; D call uncertain. Germline CDR1 SGHTA, CDR2 FQGNSA. The CDR3 spans 14 residues. Trimming left V 0 bases short and J 8 bases short, with 10 bases between.

The V gene is TRBV10-2, the J gene TRBJ1-4; D possibly corresponds to TRBD1 (5 bases). The CDR3 runs 11 residues. CDR1 and CDR2 (germline): WSHSY, SAAADI. V was pared by 6 bases and J by 14 bases, with 13 bases between. CDR3 DNA: TGCGCCAGCAGCCAAGGACACCTTCTGTTTTTT. Amino acid sequence: CASSQGHLLFF.

V and J are TRBV5-1 and TRBJ1-4, with 7 bases identical to TRBD1. The CDR3 has 16 residues. V was clipped by 0 bases and J by 1 base; unmatched bases: 3. Germline CDR1 reads SGHRS; CDR2 reads YFSETQ. The CDR3 sequence is CASSLGQGVTNEKLFF. For the CDR3, the DNA is TGCGCCAGCAGCTTGGGACAGGGCGTAACTAATGAAAAACTGTTTTTT.

The rearrangement uses TRBV9 and TRBJ2-2; no clear D gene. V was cut by 7 bases and J by 1 base, with 8 bases left in between. Per germline, CDR1 SGDLS and CDR2 YYNGEE. The CDR3 runs 13 residues. The CDR3 DNA is TGTGCCAGCTTGACTGAGAACACCGGGGAGCTGTTTTTT. It encodes CASLTENTGELFF.

The rearrangement uses TRBV6-7 and TRBJ1-5; the D is unclear. TRBV6-7 is sorted into the ORF group, with uncertain function. This CDR3 comprises 15 residues. V lost 3 bases, J lost 4 bases, and 13 bases lay in between. DNA for the CDR3: TGTGCCAGCAGTTATAGAACAGCACATAATCAGCCCCAGCATTTT. Its protein is CASSYRTAHNQPQHF.

The rearrangement uses TRBV5-8 and TRBJ2-3, with 9 bases identical to TRBD2. The CDR3 is 15 residues long. V lost 4 bases to trimming and J lost 3 bases; unmatched junction nucleotides: 6. From germline, CDR1 is SGHTS and CDR2 YDEGEE. CDR3 DNA: TGTGCCAGCAGCCGAGGGACTAGCAGTACAGATACGCAGTATTTT. This gives the protein CASSRGTSSTDTQYF.

The rearrangement joins TRBV7-2 to TRBJ2-3; D is perhaps TRBD2 (5 bases). CDR3 length: 14 residues. V dropped 5 bases and J dropped 6 bases, with 15 bases sitting between them. Germline V gene data show CDR1 as SGHTA and CDR2 as FQGNSA. The CDR3 nucleotides are TGTGCCAGCAGCCCGAGGGCCCCGGGGGATACGCAGTATTTT. Its protein is CASSPRAPGDTQYF.

This clone was found a few times. This chain uses TRBV19 with TRBJ1-2; a weak D match, TRBD1 (6 bases). Trimming pared 4 bases from V and 6 bases from J, leaving 12 bases between. Looked up from germline, CDR1 is LNHDA and CDR2 is SQIVND (reference sequence). The CDR3 totals 13 residues. The CDR3, as DNA: TGTGCCAGTAGTAGAGCACAGGGAAATGGCTACACCTTC. Its protein is CASSRAQGNGYTF. Drawing the rest from reference TRBV19 and TRBJ1-2, the complete variable domain is DGGITQSPKYLFRKEGQNVTLSCEQNLNHDAMYWYRQDPGQGLRLIYYSQIVNDFQKGDIAEGYSVSREKKESFPLTVTSAQKNPTAFYLCASSRAQGNGYTFGSGTRLTVV.

This rearrangement joins TRBV6-6 to TRBJ2-5; 9 bases agree with TRBD2. The germline gives CDR1 MNHNY, CDR2 SVGAGI (reference sequence). Losses at the gene ends were 5 bases for V and 2 bases for J; bases not matched to a gene: 12. CDR3 length equals 17 residues. Here the CDR3 reads CASSRPQLAGGQETQYF. In DNA, the CDR3 is TGTGCCAGCAGTCGCCCACAACTAGCGGGTGGGCAAGAGACCCAGTACTTC.

The chain employs TRBV12-3 or TRBV12-4 and TRBJ2-5, with D possibly being TRBD2 (5 bases). This CDR3 region has 13 residues. The germline V and J ends were trimmed by 8 bases and 13 bases, with 23 bases remaining between them. The DNA of the CDR3 is TGTGCCAGCCGCCAGAACCCGGGGTACCCTCCGTACTTC. Translation: CASRQNPGYPPYF.

The chain couples TRBV11-2 to TRBJ1-2; no firm D call. The V gene's germline CDR1 is SGHAT and CDR2 FQNNGV. Trimming took 3 bases from V and 2 from J, leaving 13 bases between them. This CDR3 is built from 15 residues. CDR3 DNA sequence: TGTGCCAGCAGCTTTTCGGGTCTTTCCAACTATGGCTACACCTTC. This sequence encodes CASSFSGLSNYGYTF.

The chain couples TRBV11-2 to TRBJ1-1; TRBD1 matches at 8 bases. This CDR3 is built from 14 residues. The ends lost 5 bases at V and 4 bases at J; junction bases unmatched: 6. CDR1 is SGHAT, CDR2 FQNNGV, per germline. CDR3 sequence (DNA): TGTGCCAGCAGCATAACAGGGGGGAGCACTGAAGCTTTCTTT. It specifies CASSITGGSTEAFF.

This clone has more than one count but fewer than ten. The chain uses TRBV9 and TRBJ2-2; possibly TRBD1 for D (6 bases). The CDR3 runs 15 residues. Germline loops: CDR1 SGDLS, CDR2 YYNGEE. Between the trimmed V and J ends, which lost 3 bases and 4 bases, there was a span of 13 bases. The CDR3 nucleotides read TGTGCCAGCAGCGCCCAGGGGTCTCCCACCGGGGAGCTGTTTTTT. The encoded protein is CASSAQGSPTGELFF.

The chain employs TRBV5-1 and TRBJ2-7, with D possibly being TRBD1 (6 bases). With 6 bases removed from V and 4 bases from J, the gap between germline ends came to 8 bases. The CDR3 is 11 amino acids. In germline, CDR1 is SGHRS, CDR2 YFSETQ. This CDR3 is CASKGEYEQYF. For the CDR3, the DNA is TGCGCCAGCAAGGGGGAGTACGAGCAGTACTTC.